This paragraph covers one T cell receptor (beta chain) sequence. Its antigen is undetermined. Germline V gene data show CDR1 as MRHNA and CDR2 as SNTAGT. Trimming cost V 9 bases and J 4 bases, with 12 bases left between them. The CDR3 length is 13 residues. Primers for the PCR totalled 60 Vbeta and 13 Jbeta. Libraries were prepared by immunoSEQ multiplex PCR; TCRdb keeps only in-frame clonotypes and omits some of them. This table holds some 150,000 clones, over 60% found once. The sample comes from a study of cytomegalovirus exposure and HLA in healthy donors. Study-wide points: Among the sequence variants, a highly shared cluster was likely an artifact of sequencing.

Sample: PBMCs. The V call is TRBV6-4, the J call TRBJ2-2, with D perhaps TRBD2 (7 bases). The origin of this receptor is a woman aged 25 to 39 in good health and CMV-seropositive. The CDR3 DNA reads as TGTGCCAGTCGGGGGGCAGGCACCGGGGAGCTGTTTTTT. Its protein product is CASRGAGTGELFF.